These T cell receptor beta chains were read from a single sample in a study of regulatory T cells in long-lasting Graves disease. One entry per CDR3 protein results from TCRdb running MiXCR on the multiplex PCR reads. In the table there are 310,000 or so distinct CDR3 sequences, about 18% of which are singletons. This material consisted of peripheral blood mononuclear cells (PBMCs), taken when the disease was refractory, from a patient treated with antithyroid drugs. These receptors were taken from a female donor with Graves disease. CDR3s include the opening cysteine and the closing phenylalanine or tryptophan. A D gene is named only where the DNA matches it firmly. Clone size appears in some rows only: once, few, many, or a class for an expanded clone.

NA	TRBV12-3/TRBV12-4	TRBJ1-1	many	CASLPTADPYWNTEAFF	TGTGCCAGCCTCCCCACGGCAGATCCCTACTGGAACACTGAAGCTTTCTTT
NA	TRBV25-1	TRBJ2-5	NA	CASSESGRGGQTQYF	TGTGCCAGCAGTGAATCTGGCAGGGGTGGACAGACCCAGTACTTC
NA	TRBV30	TRBJ1-2	few	CAWRAYIGGYTF	TGTGCCTGGCGAGCGTACATTGGCGGCTACACCTTC
NA	TRBV30	TRBJ1-1	few	CAWRMNTEAFF	TGTGCCTGGAGGATGAACACTGAAGCTTTCTTT
TRBD2	TRBV18	TRBJ2-1	few	CASSPRRDYYNEQFF	TGTGCCAGCTCACCACGACGGGACTATTACAATGAGCAGTTCTTC
NA	TRBV6-1	TRBJ2-5	NA	CASSNGGHGTVQETQYF	TGTGCCAGCAGCAACGGCGGACACGGAACAGTCCAAGAGACCCAGTACTTC
NA	TRBV2	TRBJ1-2	many	CASSVEDPRNYGYTF	TGTGCCAGCAGTGTTGAAGACCCGCGGAACTATGGCTACACCTTC
NA	TRBV5-5	TRBJ2-2	many	CASSLYGVPGELFF	TGTGCCAGCAGCTTGTATGGTGTCCCCGGGGAGCTGTTTTTT
TRBD2	TRBV28	TRBJ2-7	many	CASSPHSGSSSYEQYF	TGTGCCAGCAGCCCCCATAGCGGGTCGAGCTCCTACGAGCAGTACTTC
NA	TRBV20-1	TRBJ2-5	many	CSAWTERHRETQYF	TGCAGTGCCTGGACGGAGAGACACCGAGAGACCCAGTACTTC
TRBD1	TRBV30	TRBJ2-7	many	CAWTIGTVEQYF	TGTGCCTGGACTATCGGGACAGTCGAGCAGTACTTC
NA	TRBV27	TRBJ1-2	NA	CASSSQGVYGYTF	TGTGCCAGCAGTTCACAGGGTGTCTATGGCTACACCTTC
NA	TRBV10-3	TRBJ1-1	NA	CATQVGPLNTEAFF	TGTGCCACCCAAGTGGGGCCATTGAACACTGAAGCTTTCTTT
NA	TRBV11-2	TRBJ2-2	few	CASSPSGPLTGELFF	TGTGCCAGCAGCCCGAGCGGGCCTCTTACCGGGGAGCTGTTTTTT
TRBD1	TRBV6-2/TRBV6-3	TRBJ1-4	many	CASSSHRTGTNEKLFF	TGTGCCAGCAGTTCCCACCGGACAGGGACTAATGAAAAACTGTTTTTT
TRBD2	TRBV7-8	TRBJ2-3	NA	CASSLAPGLAGGQVYTDTQYF	TGTGCCAGCAGCTTAGCCCCGGGACTAGCGGGAGGCCAAGTCTACACAGATACGCAGTATTTT
NA	TRBV29-1	TRBJ1-1	NA	CSASNDMNTEAFF	TGCAGCGCCTCTAACGACATGAACACTGAAGCTTTCTTT
NA	TRBV6-1	TRBJ2-7	many	CASVYRRAYEQYF	TGTGCCAGCGTGTACCGTAGAGCCTACGAGCAGTACTTC
NA	TRBV29-1	TRBJ2-5	many	CSVGSGLEETQYF	TGCAGCGTTGGCTCAGGGTTGGAAGAGACCCAGTACTTC
TRBD2	TRBV7-2	TRBJ2-7	NA	CASSLPGGGGRFYYEQYF	TGTGCCAGCAGCTTACCAGGCGGGGGCGGGAGGTTTTACTACGAGCAGTACTTC
TRBD2	TRBV7-8	TRBJ2-7	many	CASSLASGPEQYF	TGTGCCAGCAGCCTAGCTAGCGGACCCGAGCAGTACTTC
NA	TRBV28	TRBJ2-7	many	CASSLNRQTYYEQYF	TGTGCCAGCAGTTTAAACAGACAGACATACTACGAGCAGTACTTC
TRBD2	TRBV4-1	TRBJ2-1	NA	CASSQGSGSSNEQFF	TGCGCCAGCAGCCAAGGAAGCGGGAGCAGCAATGAGCAGTTCTTC
TRBD1	TRBV9	TRBJ1-2	many	CASSSRQGDYGYTF	TGTGCCAGCAGCTCCCGACAGGGGGACTATGGCTACACCTTC
NA	TRBV19	TRBJ1-1	many	CASSRSGSRNTEAFF	TGTGCCAGTAGTAGGTCCGGGTCAAGGAACACTGAAGCTTTCTTT